This T cell receptor (beta chain) came from a study of blood T cell repertoires in COVID-19. The overall study: Sites in the United States, Italy and Spain provided acute and convalescent COVID-19 samples. Sample material is recorded as cDNA or gDNA derived from T cells, B-cell-depleted T cells, or PBMCs.

Original processing methods: Using reference gene primer amplification, nucleated cell counts were estimated. Here immunoSEQ multiplex PCR was the method, and the copy in TCRdb shows in-frame clones only, minus some. From that table come the V and J calls and clone size; the DNA was used to work out D and trimming. The sample yields around 160,000 clones, approximately 80% seen once. Germline values: CDR1 SGHRS, CDR2 YFSETQ. V was clipped by 4 bases and J by 14 bases, with 17 bases between them. This CDR3 is 12 amino acids long. The receptor's source is a woman in her forties with active or convalescent COVID-19. This chain uses TRBV5-1 with TRBJ2-3; the D is unclear. Sequencing input: peripheral blood. CDR3 coding DNA: TGCGCCAGCAGCCCCGAGGCGCGGCGTCGGTATTTT. Amino acids: CASSPEARRRYF.